A selection of T cell receptor beta chains follows, all from one sample in a study of T cell responses to AZD1222 COVID-19 vaccine. Assay used: immunoSEQ multiplex PCR; TCRdb lists only in-frame clones, some missing. The sample includes 90,000 to 150,000 clones, over 75% of them seen just once. This specimen consisted of peripheral blood, obtained on day 0 of AZD1222 vaccination. These receptors were taken from an adult in good health. Each CDR3 is given with its conserved first and last residue. A D gene is named only where the DNA matches it firmly. Clone size is stated in some rows and not others, as once, few, many or a class when expanded.

size | D | J | V | CDR3 | DNA
. | . | TRBJ2-7 | TRBV7-2 | CASNQRVGGGNEQYF | TGTGCCAGCAACCAGAGGGTTGGGGGCGGGAACGAGCAGTACTTC
few | TRBD2 | TRBJ2-7 | TRBV6-5 | CASSYQDGGSYEQYF | TGTGCCAGCAGTTACCAAGACGGGGGGTCCTACGAGCAGTACTTC
once | . | TRBJ2-7 | TRBV4-3 | CASSPSAGAWEQYF | TGCGCCAGCAGCCCGAGCGCGGGGGCTTGGGAGCAGTACTTC
. | . | TRBJ1-1 | TRBV3-1/TRBV3-2 | CASSHTANGEAFF | TGTGCCAGCAGCCACACTGCCAACGGAGAAGCTTTCTTT
. | TRBD2 | TRBJ2-7 | TRBV5-6 | CASSHSGGWEQYF | TGTGCCAGCAGCCACTCGGGGGGTTGGGAGCAGTACTTC
. | TRBD1 | TRBJ1-1 | TRBV7-8 | CASSLVPWTGGDRTEAFF | TGTGCCAGCAGCTTAGTCCCCTGGACAGGGGGCGATCGCACTGAAGCTTTCTTT
few | . | TRBJ1-2 | TRBV10-2 | CASRPGSLYGYTF | TGCGCCAGCAGACCGGGGAGTCTCTATGGCTACACCTTC
. | . | TRBJ1-1 | TRBV2 | CASSEKRTRNTEAFF | TGTGCCAGCAGTGAAAAGAGGACCCGGAACACTGAAGCTTTCTTT
. | . | TRBJ1-6 | TRBV3-1/TRBV3-2 | CASSRDSNSPLHF | TGTGCCAGCAGCCGCGACAGTAATTCACCCCTCCACTTT
. | TRBD1 | TRBJ1-2 | TRBV5-3 | CARSSTGQYNYGYTF | TGTGCCAGAAGCTCGACGGGACAGTATAACTATGGCTACACCTTC
once | TRBD1 | TRBJ1-1 | TRBV5-1 | CASSFGQGGTEAFF | TGCGCCAGCAGTTTCGGACAGGGGGGGACTGAAGCTTTCTTT
. | TRBD1 | TRBJ1-6 | TRBV5-8 | CASSLGQGYRSPLHF | TGTGCCAGCAGCTTGGGACAGGGGTACCGATCACCCCTCCACTTT
. | TRBD1 | TRBJ1-5 | TRBV6-5 | CASRSGGGSNQPQHF | TGTGCCAGCAGGTCAGGGGGTGGTAGCAATCAGCCCCAGCATTTT
. | . | TRBJ2-7 | TRBV18 | CASSGGTGPYEQYF | TGTGCCAGCTCCGGGGGGACAGGTCCCTACGAGCAGTACTTC